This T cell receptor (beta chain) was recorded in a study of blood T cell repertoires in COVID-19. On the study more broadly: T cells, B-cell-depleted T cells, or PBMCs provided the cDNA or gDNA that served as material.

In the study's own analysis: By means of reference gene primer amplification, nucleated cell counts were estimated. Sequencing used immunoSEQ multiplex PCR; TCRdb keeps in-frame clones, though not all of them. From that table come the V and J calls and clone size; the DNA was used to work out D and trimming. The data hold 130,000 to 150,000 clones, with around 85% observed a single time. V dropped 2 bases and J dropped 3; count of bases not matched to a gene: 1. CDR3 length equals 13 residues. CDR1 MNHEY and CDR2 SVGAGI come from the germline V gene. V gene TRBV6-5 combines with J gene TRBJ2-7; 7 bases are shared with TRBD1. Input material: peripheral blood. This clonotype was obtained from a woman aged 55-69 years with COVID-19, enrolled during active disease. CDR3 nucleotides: TGTGCCAGCAGTTACAGGGACAGCTACGAGCAGTACTTC. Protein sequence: CASSYRDSYEQYF.